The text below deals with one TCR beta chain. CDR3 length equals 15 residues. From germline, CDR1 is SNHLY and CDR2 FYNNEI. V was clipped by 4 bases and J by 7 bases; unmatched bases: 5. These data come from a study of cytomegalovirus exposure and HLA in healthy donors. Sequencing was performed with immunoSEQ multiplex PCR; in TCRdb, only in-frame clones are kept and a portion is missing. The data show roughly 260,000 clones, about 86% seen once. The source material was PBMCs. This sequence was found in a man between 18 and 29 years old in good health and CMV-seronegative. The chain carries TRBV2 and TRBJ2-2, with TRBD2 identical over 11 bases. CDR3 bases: TGTGCCAGCAGTGTCCTACTAGCGGGGGACGGGGAGCTGTTTTTT. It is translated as CASSVLLAGDGELFF.